This paragraph covers one T cell receptor beta chain sequence. Its antigen is unknown. The donors, healthy Caucasians from Russia, were aged roughly 6 to 100. Each donor's blood draw was approximately 10 milliliters of peripheral blood. This specimen belongs to a study of blood T cells in healthy people across ages. Whole-study findings and limits: Possibly confounding the expanded clonotype changes was the fact that donor CMV status was unknown.

Primed by a sample-barcoded 5' primer and a J-beta primer mix, a second PCR proceeded for about 7 to 11 cycles. TCRdb redid the calling of the 5' RACE reads with MiXCR, one entry per CDR3 protein. The data contain roughly 1.6 million distinct CDR3 sequences, about 31% of them singletons. After removal of 6 bases from V and 4 bases from J, the junction contained 8 bases not matched to a gene. From germline, CDR1 is DFQATT and CDR2 SNEGSKA (reference sequence). The CDR3 consists of 13 residues. This TCR was sampled from a woman in her twenties or thirties in good health. The sample comprised blood. The chain couples TRBV20-1 to TRBJ1-1; 7 bases are shared with TRBD1. The CDR3 is CSAYYTGVTEAFF. CDR3 bases: TGCAGTGCGTATTACACAGGGGTCACTGAAGCTTTCTTT.